These T cell receptor beta chains were read from a single sample in a study of pediatric ulcerative colitis. Produced via immunoSEQ multiplex PCR; TCRdb's table is partial and in-frame only. The sample carries approximately 40,000 clones, around 75% recorded once. The sample was gut tissue. The origin of the receptors is a boy younger than 18 with severe ulcerative colitis. Each CDR3 is given with its conserved first and last residue. D genes are given only for firm matches. Where a row states a size, it is once, few, many or the class of an expanded clone; other rows omit it.

CDR3nt,CDR3aa,d_gene,j_gene,v_gene,abundance
TGCAGTGCTAGAAGGCAGTATGGCTACACCTTC,CSARRQYGYTF,-,TRBJ1-2,TRBV20-1,-
TGCGCCAGCAGCTCGAATTCGGTGGCGGAGACCCAGTACTTC,CASSSNSVAETQYF,-,TRBJ2-5,TRBV5-1,-
TGTGCCAGCAGCCAAAGAGAATATCAGCCCCAGCATTTT,CASSQREYQPQHF,-,TRBJ1-5,TRBV14,-
TGCGCCAGCAGCTTGGCTATGACTAGTGGGGGTTCTAATGAGCAGTTCTTC,CASSLAMTSGGSNEQFF,-,TRBJ2-1,TRBV5-1,-
TGTGCCGGGACATCGGGGGGAGGGCCCCAGCATTTT,CAGTSGGGPQHF,-,TRBJ1-5,TRBV2,few
TGTGCCATCACCGAACTTAGGACAGCTCGGCGATCTTTCTTT,CAITELRTARRSFF,-,TRBJ1-1,TRBV10-3,-
TGCGCCAGCAGCCTCCGGGACTTCGATCAGCCCCAGCATTTT,CASSLRDFDQPQHF,-,TRBJ1-5,TRBV5-1,-
TGTGCCAGCAGCGAATACACCATTGGAAACACCATATATTTT,CASSEYTIGNTIYF,-,TRBJ1-3,TRBV5-5,-
TGTGCCAGCAGCTTCCGAGTGGGGGGGCCCTCGGATACGCAGTATTTT,CASSFRVGGPSDTQYF,-,TRBJ2-3,TRBV5-4,-
TGTGCCAGCAGCTTGTACGCAGGGGGCTTCCAAGAGACCCAGTACTTC,CASSLYAGGFQETQYF,TRBD1,TRBJ2-5,TRBV28,-
TGCGCCAGCAGCTGGAGGGTCGCCAAAGAGACCCAGTACTTC,CASSWRVAKETQYF,-,TRBJ2-5,TRBV5-1,-
TGTGCCAGCAGTTTCCCGAACACTGAAGCTTTCTTT,CASSFPNTEAFF,-,TRBJ1-1,TRBV6-6,-
TGTGCCAGCAGTGGACTCAGGGGGCGGGGCAATCAGCCCCAGCATTTT,CASSGLRGRGNQPQHF,TRBD1,TRBJ1-5,TRBV2,-
TGTGCCAGCAGTGAATTCGCTAGCGGGGGAACAGATACGCAGTATTTT,CASSEFASGGTDTQYF,TRBD2,TRBJ2-3,TRBV6-1,-
TGTGCCAGCAGAGGAACACACCGTAGTGAAGCTTTCTTT,CASRGTHRSEAFF,-,TRBJ1-1,TRBV5-6,-
TGTGCCAGCAGCTTCGGGGGCCCCCTAGGGGCCAACGTCCTGACTTTC,CASSFGGPLGANVLTF,-,TRBJ2-6,TRBV7-9,-
TGTGCCAGCAGCTCCAGTGGGGGATTCAATGAGCAGTTCTTC,CASSSSGGFNEQFF,-,TRBJ2-1,TRBV11-3,few
TGTGCCAGCAGCTTAGGGGGATTGCAATTGGACACTGAAGCTTTCTTT,CASSLGGLQLDTEAFF,-,TRBJ1-1,TRBV7-6,-
TGCGCCAGCAGTCCGACGATAAATCTCGGAGGGGAGCAGTACTTC,CASSPTINLGGEQYF,-,TRBJ2-7,TRBV10-1,-
TGTGCCAGCAGCTTCGGACAGGGCTCCTACGAGCAGTACTTC,CASSFGQGSYEQYF,TRBD1,TRBJ2-7,TRBV5-4,-
TGTGCCAGTGGCCCGGGCGATGTCAGGGGCTACACCTTC,CASGPGDVRGYTF,-,TRBJ1-2,TRBV19,few
TGCGCCAGCAGCCAGACTAGCGGGGGGGTAGATACGCAGTATTTT,CASSQTSGGVDTQYF,TRBD2,TRBJ2-3,TRBV4-1,-
TGTGCCAGCAGTGTCGCAGGGGGGAACACCGGGGAGCTGTTTTTT,CASSVAGGNTGELFF,TRBD1,TRBJ2-2,TRBV28,-
TGTGCCAGCAGCTCGGGCGATTTTAGACAGGGCAATCAGCCCCAGCATTTT,CASSSGDFRQGNQPQHF,-,TRBJ1-5,TRBV11-3,-
TGTGCCAGCAGCTCTATCAGCTCCTACGAGCAGTACTTC,CASSSISSYEQYF,-,TRBJ2-7,TRBV7-6,few
TGCGCCAGCAGCGAAAATACACAGGGACACGAGCAGTACTTC,CASSENTQGHEQYF,-,TRBJ2-7,TRBV5-1,few
TGTGCCAGCAGCAAAGCGGGGGGGAGCTCCTACGAGCAGTACTTC,CASSKAGGSSYEQYF,TRBD2,TRBJ2-7,TRBV9,-
TGCGCCAGCAGGTACTTGAGGAACACTGAAGCTTTCTTT,CASRYLRNTEAFF,-,TRBJ1-1,TRBV5-1,-
TGTGCCAGCAGTGAACAACAGGGCCTGAATGAAAAACTGTTTTTT,CASSEQQGLNEKLFF,-,TRBJ1-4,TRBV6-1,-
TGCGCCAGCAGGGGAGGTGGATCGCCCTCCCCACCCCTCCACTTT,CASRGGGSPSPPLHF,-,TRBJ1-6,TRBV5-1,-
TGTGCCAGCGAAGACAGGGCTACCTACGAGCAGTACTTC,CASEDRATYEQYF,TRBD1,TRBJ2-7,TRBV2,-
TGTGCCAGCAGTAGCGATTGGACAGCGAGTAAAAAACTGTTTTTT,CASSSDWTASKKLFF,-,TRBJ1-4,TRBV6-5,-
TGTGCCAGCAGCCCCACGGGGGAGGGACCTGAAGCTTTCTTT,CASSPTGEGPEAFF,-,TRBJ1-1,TRBV7-9,-
TGTGCCAGCAGCAAATATGGCAAACAAGAGACCCAGTACTTC,CASSKYGKQETQYF,-,TRBJ2-5,TRBV21-1,-
TGTGCCAGCAGTGCCCAGACAGGCGGGTCCTCCTACGAGCAGTACTTC,CASSAQTGGSSYEQYF,-,TRBJ2-7,TRBV6-1,-
TGTGCCAGCCGACCCCCTCTGGGGAACACTGAAGCTTTCTTT,CASRPPLGNTEAFF,-,TRBJ1-1,TRBV6-5,-
TGTGCCAGCAGCTCAAGGGGGGTATCCGGGGCCAACGTCCTGACTTTC,CASSSRGVSGANVLTF,-,TRBJ2-6,TRBV7-9,-
TGTGCCATCAGTGAGTTCTTCAACACTGAAGCTTTCTTT,CAISEFFNTEAFF,-,TRBJ1-1,TRBV10-3,few
TGTGCCAGCAGTCTTGGACAGGGGGCGTTGAACACTGAAGCTTTCTTT,CASSLGQGALNTEAFF,TRBD1,TRBJ1-1,TRBV5-4,few
TGTGCCATCTCAGGATCGACAGGGGGCATGGTTGGCTCCTACAATGAGCAGTTCTTC,CAISGSTGGMVGSYNEQFF,TRBD1,TRBJ2-1,TRBV13,-
TGTGCCAGCCGTGGAGGCAGAGCCTACGAGCAGTACTTC,CASRGGRAYEQYF,-,TRBJ2-7,TRBV27,-
TGTGCCAGCTCACCGGGCACCGTGAGACGGGACGAGCAGTACTTC,CASSPGTVRRDEQYF,-,TRBJ2-7,TRBV18,-
TGTGCCAGTAGTCGCAAAGGGCAGGGTTACTCCTACGAGCAGTACTTC,CASSRKGQGYSYEQYF,-,TRBJ2-7,TRBV19,-
TGCGCCAGCAGCTTGGGGTACGAGCAGTACTTC,CASSLGYEQYF,-,TRBJ2-7,TRBV5-1,-
TGCAGTGCTCCGGGCTTTGCTTTCTTT,CSAPGFAFF,-,TRBJ1-1,TRBV20-1,-
TGCGCCAGCAGCCGTGGACAGAACTATGGCTACACCTTC,CASSRGQNYGYTF,-,TRBJ1-2,TRBV5-1,-
TGTGCCAGCAGGACAGGGGGTCTGGGCACTGAAGCTTTCTTT,CASRTGGLGTEAFF,TRBD1,TRBJ1-1,TRBV6-5,-
TGCGCCAGCAGCTTGGAGGGGAACCAAGAGACCCAGTACTTC,CASSLEGNQETQYF,-,TRBJ2-5,TRBV5-1,-
TGTGCCAGTAGTATTAGCGGGATCGAGCAGTACTTC,CASSISGIEQYF,TRBD2,TRBJ2-7,TRBV19,-
TGCGCCAGCAGCGGGGACCCGGGACTAGCTGTGGGGACCCAGTACTTC,CASSGDPGLAVGTQYF,TRBD2,TRBJ2-5,TRBV4-1,-
TGTGCCAGCAGCTTCAGGAGGGGGTCTCATGATGAGCAGTTCTTC,CASSFRRGSHDEQFF,-,TRBJ2-1,TRBV7-3,-
TGCGCCAGCAGTCCAAGTATGCGGGATACGCAGTATTTT,CASSPSMRDTQYF,-,TRBJ2-3,TRBV10-1,few
TGCGCCAGCAGCCAAGGTTCACGGATTATTAACTATGGCTACACCTTC,CASSQGSRIINYGYTF,-,TRBJ1-2,TRBV4-1,-
TGCGCCAGCAGCTTGGCCCCAGTGGGGTCACAAGAGACCCAGTACTTC,CASSLAPVGSQETQYF,-,TRBJ2-5,TRBV5-1,-
TGTGCTAGTGGTTTGGTACCCGGGACTAGTGTCAATGAGCAGTTCTTC,CASGLVPGTSVNEQFF,TRBD2,TRBJ2-1,TRBV12-5,-
TGTGCCAGCAGCTTATGGGGGGCCCTAGAGACCCAGTACTTC,CASSLWGALETQYF,-,TRBJ2-5,TRBV5-6,once
TGTGCCAGCACCCTTTGGACGGTGTATGGCTACACCTTC,CASTLWTVYGYTF,-,TRBJ1-2,TRBV6-1,-